This is a list of T cell receptor beta chains from one sample in a study of blood T cells in healthy people across ages. TCRdb re-derived calls from the 5' RACE reads in MiXCR, one entry per CDR3 protein. The data contain about 760,000 distinct CDR3 sequences, 20% to 30% of them singletons. These same data were also listed under a study on T cells of mothers and their children.

Sequenced material: blood. These receptors were obtained from a boy between 10 and 17 years old in good health. CDR3s include the opening cysteine and the closing phenylalanine or tryptophan. D genes are given only for firm matches. Some rows mark clone size as missing; the rest say once, few, many or name a class of expanded clone.

D gene	V gene	J gene	clone size	CDR3 protein	CDR3 DNA
TRBD2	TRBV15	TRBJ2-5	few	CATSRGAADSGSPLRKTQYF	TGTGCCACCAGCAGAGGGGCCGCTGATAGCGGGTCCCCTCTGCGGAAGACCCAGTACTTC
.	TRBV20-1	TRBJ2-3	few	CSAGSWSGEGTQYF	TGCAGTGCTGGGTCCTGGAGTGGGGAAGGTACGCAGTATTTT
.	TRBV6-5	TRBJ2-7	.	CASSGGLREQYF	TGTGCCAGCAGTGGCGGACTGCGGGAGCAGTACTTC
TRBD2	TRBV4-1	TRBJ2-5	many	CASSQDRVASGEGETQYF	TGCGCCAGCAGCCAAGATCGAGTCGCTAGCGGGGAAGGGGAGACCCAGTACTTC
TRBD1	TRBV11-2	TRBJ2-7	.	CASSPLTGPLYEQYF	TGTGCCAGCAGCCCCTTGACAGGGCCTCTCTACGAGCAGTACTTC
.	TRBV2	TRBJ1-1	.	CASSVSRQNTEAFF	TGTGCCAGCAGTGTTTCGAGACAGAACACTGAAGCTTTCTTT
TRBD2	TRBV2	TRBJ2-1	.	CASSPGLAGGEDEQLF	TGTGCCAGCAGTCCGGGACTAGCGGGGGGGGAGGATGAGCAGCTCTTC
.	TRBV6-1	TRBJ1-1	.	CASTPRPNTEAFF	TGTGCCAGTACTCCGAGACCAAACACTGAAGCTTTCTTT
TRBD1	TRBV25-1	TRBJ1-6	few	CASSETGRTDNSPLHF	TGTGCCAGCAGTGAGACAGGGAGGACGGATAATTCACCCCTCCACTTT
TRBD1	TRBV24-1	TRBJ2-3	.	CATSEFGTAWETDTQYF	TGTGCCACCAGTGAATTCGGGACAGCCTGGGAAACAGATACGCAGTATTTT
.	TRBV6-2/TRBV6-3	TRBJ2-5	few	CASSPPGRIRSYF	TGTGCCAGCAGTCCTCCCGGGCGAATTAGGTCTTACTTC
TRBD1	TRBV29-1	TRBJ1-2	.	CSVLDMGQGGHYGYTF	TGCAGCGTCCTAGATATGGGACAGGGAGGCCACTATGGCTACACCTTC